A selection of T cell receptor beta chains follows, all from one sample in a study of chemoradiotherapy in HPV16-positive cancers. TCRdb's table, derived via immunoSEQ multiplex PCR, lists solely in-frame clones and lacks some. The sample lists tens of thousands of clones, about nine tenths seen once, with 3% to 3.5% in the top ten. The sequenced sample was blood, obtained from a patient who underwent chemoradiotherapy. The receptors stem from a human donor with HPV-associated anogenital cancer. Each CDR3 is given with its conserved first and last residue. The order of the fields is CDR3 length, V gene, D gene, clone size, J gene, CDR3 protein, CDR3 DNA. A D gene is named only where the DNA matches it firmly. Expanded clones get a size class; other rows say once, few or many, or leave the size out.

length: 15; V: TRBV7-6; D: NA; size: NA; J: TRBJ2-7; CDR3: CASSSLGGSAYEQYF; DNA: TGTGCCAGCAGCTCCCTAGGGGGTTCGGCCTACGAGCAGTACTTC
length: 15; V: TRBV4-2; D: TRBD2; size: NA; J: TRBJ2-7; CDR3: CASSPPSGRAREQYF; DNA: TGTGCCAGCAGCCCCCCGTCCGGGAGGGCCCGCGAGCAGTACTTC
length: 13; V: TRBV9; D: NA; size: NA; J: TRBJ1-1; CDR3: CASSASGDTEAFF; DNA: TGTGCCAGCAGTGCTTCAGGGGACACTGAAGCTTTCTTT
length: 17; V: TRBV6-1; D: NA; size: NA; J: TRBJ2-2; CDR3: CASSGTVYRTNTGELFF; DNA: TGTGCCAGCAGTGGTACAGTATATAGAACCAACACCGGGGAGCTGTTTTTT
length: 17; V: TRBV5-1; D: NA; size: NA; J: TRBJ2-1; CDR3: CASSLATRAGADNEQFF; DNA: TGCGCCAGCAGCTTGGCCACTCGGGCGGGGGCGGACAATGAGCAGTTCTTC
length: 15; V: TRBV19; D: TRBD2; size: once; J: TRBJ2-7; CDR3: CASSMGTSGGLEQYF; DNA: TGTGCCAGTAGTATGGGGACTAGCGGGGGCCTCGAGCAGTACTTC
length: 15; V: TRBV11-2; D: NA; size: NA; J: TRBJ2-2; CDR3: CASSRGPTNTGELFF; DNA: TGTGCCAGCAGCCGGGGACCCACGAACACCGGGGAGCTGTTTTTT
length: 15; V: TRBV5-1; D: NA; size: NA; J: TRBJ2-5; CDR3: CASSLTFGYQETQYF; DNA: TGCGCCAGCAGCTTGACTTTCGGGTACCAAGAGACCCAGTACTTC
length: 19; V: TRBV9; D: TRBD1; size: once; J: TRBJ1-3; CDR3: CASSVGLPGQGSAGNTIYF; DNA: TGTGCCAGCAGCGTAGGACTCCCGGGACAGGGATCGGCTGGAAACACCATATATTTT
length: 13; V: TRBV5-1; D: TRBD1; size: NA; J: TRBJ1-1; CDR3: CASSSDRRLGAFF; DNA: TGCGCCAGCAGCTCGGACAGGCGCCTTGGGGCTTTCTTT
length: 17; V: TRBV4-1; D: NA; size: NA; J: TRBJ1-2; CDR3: CASSQDGGIYGAYGYTF; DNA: TGCGCCAGCAGCCAAGATGGGGGTATTTACGGGGCCTATGGCTACACCTTC
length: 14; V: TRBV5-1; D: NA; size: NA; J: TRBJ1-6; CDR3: CASSLKDSNSPLHF; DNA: TGCGCCAGCAGCTTGAAAGACAGCAATTCACCCCTCCACTTT
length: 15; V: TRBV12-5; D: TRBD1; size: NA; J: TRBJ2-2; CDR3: CASGDRQGNTGELFF; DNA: TGTGCTAGTGGTGACAGACAGGGGAACACCGGGGAGCTGTTTTTT
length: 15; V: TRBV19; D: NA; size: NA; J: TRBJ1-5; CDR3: CASSIKGSSNQPQHF; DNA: TGTGCCAGTAGTATCAAAGGCAGTAGCAATCAGCCCCAGCATTTT
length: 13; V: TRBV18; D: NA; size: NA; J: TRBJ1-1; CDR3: CASSPGGLTEAFF; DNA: TGTGCCAGCTCACCGGGGGGCCTCACTGAAGCTTTCTTT
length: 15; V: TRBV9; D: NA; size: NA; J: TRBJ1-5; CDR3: CASSVGGRSNQPQHF; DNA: TGTGCCAGCAGCGTAGGAGGGCGGAGTAATCAGCCCCAGCATTTT